The rows below give T cell receptor beta chains drawn from one sample of a study of cytomegalovirus exposure and HLA in healthy donors. Assay used: immunoSEQ multiplex PCR; TCRdb lists only in-frame clones, some missing. The data hold approximately 150,000 clones, with about 90% observed a single time. Sequenced sample: PBMCs. The receptors come from a woman in her late teens or twenties in good health and CMV-seropositive. The CDR3 runs from the conserved cysteine through the conserved F or W. The D gene is left open where the match is weak. Size tells how often a clone was seen (once, few, many) or the class of an expanded clone, and some rows leave it out.

d_call: TRBD2; v_call: TRBV11-3; j_call: TRBJ2-1; clone_size: -; cdr3_aa: CASSLAGGPYNEQFF; cdr3_nt: TGTGCCAGCAGCTTAGCGGGAGGACCCTACAATGAGCAGTTCTTC
d_call: TRBD2; v_call: TRBV7-2; j_call: TRBJ2-5; clone_size: -; cdr3_aa: CASSFTSGGRGGTQYF; cdr3_nt: TGTGCCAGCAGCTTTACTAGCGGGGGTCGAGGCGGGACCCAGTACTTC
d_call: -; v_call: TRBV11-1; j_call: TRBJ1-4; clone_size: -; cdr3_aa: CASSLQGDEKLFF; cdr3_nt: TGTGCCAGCAGCTTACAAGGGGATGAAAAACTGTTTTTT
d_call: -; v_call: TRBV7-9; j_call: TRBJ2-7; clone_size: -; cdr3_aa: CASSRSGLRVNHEQYF; cdr3_nt: TGTGCCAGCAGCCGTTCCGGGCTCAGGGTTAACCACGAGCAGTACTTC
d_call: TRBD2; v_call: TRBV4-2; j_call: TRBJ2-7; clone_size: -; cdr3_aa: CASSSGLAFHEQYF; cdr3_nt: TGTGCCAGCAGCTCCGGACTAGCGTTCCACGAGCAGTACTTC
d_call: TRBD1; v_call: TRBV6-5; j_call: TRBJ1-5; clone_size: -; cdr3_aa: CASSRDRVGGQPQHF; cdr3_nt: TGTGCCAGCAGCCGCGACAGGGTCGGTGGTCAGCCCCAGCATTTT
d_call: -; v_call: TRBV28; j_call: TRBJ1-2; clone_size: -; cdr3_aa: CASSPGARGYGYTF; cdr3_nt: TGTGCCAGCAGTCCGGGCGCCCGGGGCTATGGCTACACCTTC
d_call: -; v_call: TRBV25-1; j_call: TRBJ1-2; clone_size: few; cdr3_aa: CASSEPSLGYTF; cdr3_nt: TGTGCCAGCAGTGAACCCAGTCTTGGCTACACCTTC
d_call: TRBD2; v_call: TRBV13; j_call: TRBJ2-3; clone_size: -; cdr3_aa: CASSLSAGGGGDTQYF; cdr3_nt: TGTGCCAGCAGCTTAAGTGCGGGAGGTGGAGGGGATACGCAGTATTTT
d_call: -; v_call: TRBV27; j_call: TRBJ2-3; clone_size: few; cdr3_aa: CASRKRETSTDTQYF; cdr3_nt: TGTGCCAGCAGGAAGAGGGAGACTAGCACAGATACGCAGTATTTT
d_call: TRBD2; v_call: TRBV4-2; j_call: TRBJ2-1; clone_size: once; cdr3_aa: CASSQGRSAGGLDEQFF; cdr3_nt: TGTGCCAGCAGCCAAGGGCGGTCGGCGGGAGGGCTCGATGAGCAGTTCTTC
d_call: TRBD1; v_call: TRBV4-1; j_call: TRBJ1-5; clone_size: -; cdr3_aa: CASSQDGAKGAVLDSNQPQHF; cdr3_nt: TGCGCCAGCAGCCAAGATGGAGCTAAGGGGGCAGTGTTAGATAGCAATCAGCCCCAGCATTTT
d_call: TRBD2; v_call: TRBV28; j_call: TRBJ2-7; clone_size: -; cdr3_aa: CASFRSPGLAPDEQYF; cdr3_nt: TGTGCCAGCTTCCGCAGTCCGGGACTAGCCCCCGACGAGCAGTACTTC
d_call: -; v_call: TRBV19; j_call: TRBJ1-3; clone_size: -; cdr3_aa: CASRTRQEANTIYF; cdr3_nt: TGTGCCAGTAGGACTCGACAGGAGGCAAACACCATATATTTT
d_call: TRBD1; v_call: TRBV2; j_call: TRBJ1-2; clone_size: -; cdr3_aa: CASSETRQGRNVVYTF; cdr3_nt: TGTGCCAGCAGTGAGACCAGACAGGGTCGGAATGTTGTCTACACCTTC
d_call: TRBD2; v_call: TRBV28; j_call: TRBJ2-1; clone_size: -; cdr3_aa: CASRASGWEAEQFF; cdr3_nt: TGTGCCAGCAGAGCTAGCGGCTGGGAGGCGGAGCAGTTCTTC
d_call: TRBD1; v_call: TRBV28; j_call: TRBJ1-2; clone_size: -; cdr3_aa: CASSAPPGTGLSNYGYTF; cdr3_nt: TGTGCCAGCAGTGCCCCCCCCGGGACAGGGCTATCTAACTATGGCTACACCTTC
d_call: TRBD1; v_call: TRBV5-1; j_call: TRBJ1-3; clone_size: -; cdr3_aa: CASSIGTAPQGNTIYF; cdr3_nt: TGCGCCAGCAGCATCGGGACAGCCCCGCAAGGAAACACCATATATTTT
d_call: TRBD1; v_call: TRBV7-6; j_call: TRBJ2-7; clone_size: -; cdr3_aa: CASSSGTGITGGSYEQYF; cdr3_nt: TGTGCCAGCAGTTCAGGGACAGGGATAACTGGCGGGAGTTACGAGCAGTACTTC
d_call: -; v_call: TRBV28; j_call: TRBJ2-7; clone_size: -; cdr3_aa: CASSLEGAAYEQYF; cdr3_nt: TGTGCCAGCAGTTTGGAGGGGGCTGCCTACGAGCAGTACTTC